This TCR beta chain was found in a study of OX40 agonist ivuxolimab in advanced cancers. Study-level information: Three patients responded partially, comprising one with hepatocellular carcinoma and two with cutaneous melanoma.

Sequencing used immunoSEQ multiplex PCR; TCRdb keeps in-frame clones, though not all of them. The sample lists 90,000 or so clones, about 91% seen once, with around 2.5% in the top ten. V lost 4 bases to trimming and J lost 0 bases, with 10 bases between them. The germline gives CDR1 LNHDA, CDR2 SQIVND (reference sequence). This CDR3 is 15 amino acids long. This TCR was sampled from an adult with an advanced solid tumor such as melanoma, head and neck, liver or kidney cancer. The sample here was CD4+ or CD8+ T cells sorted from blood, taken in a trial of the OX40 agonist ivuxolimab. The chain recombines TRBV19 with TRBJ2-1; perhaps TRBD2 as D (5 bases). CDR3 loop: CASSKADDSYNEQFF. The DNA of the CDR3 is TGTGCCAGTAGTAAAGCGGATGACTCCTACAATGAGCAGTTCTTC.